One sample yielded the 6 T cell receptor beta chains listed below, sequenced in a study of cytomegalovirus exposure and HLA in healthy donors. Produced via immunoSEQ multiplex PCR; TCRdb's table is partial and in-frame only. The repertoire holds about 110,000 clones, with about 85% as singletons. Material for sequencing was PBMCs. The receptor set was obtained from a woman aged 18-29 years in good health and CMV-seronegative.

The genes are TRBV5-6 and TRBJ1-5, with 8 bases aligning to TRBD1. Germline V gene data show CDR1 as SGHDT and CDR2 as YYEEEE. The V gene end was trimmed by 0 bases and the J gene end by 5 bases; junction bases not matched to a gene: 1. CDR3 length equals 14 residues. The DNA of the CDR3 is TGTGCCAGCAGCTTGGGACAGGGGTATCAGCCCCAGCATTTT. This gives the protein CASSLGQGYQPQHF.

This rearrangement joins TRBV7-9 to TRBJ2-5, with D possibly being TRBD2 (5 bases). Trimming shortened V by 5 bases and J by 1 base, and 11 bases separated the two germline ends. Looked up from germline, CDR1 is SEHNR and CDR2 is FQNEAQ (reference sequence). The CDR3 is made up of 14 amino acids. CDR3 sequence: CASSPTEGQETQYF. In DNA, the CDR3 is TGTGCCAGCAGCCCTACCGAGGGCCAAGAGACCCAGTACTTC.

This chain uses TRBV4-1 with TRBJ2-2, with 8 positions matching TRBD2. The CDR3 consists of 18 residues. From germline, CDR1 is MGHRA and CDR2 YSYEKL. After removal of 4 bases from V and 5 bases from J, the junction contained 15 bases not matched to a gene. CDR3 amino acids: CASSRLRSRGGTTGELFF. CDR3 DNA: TGCGCCAGCAGCCGCCTAAGAAGTCGCGGGGGGACGACCGGGGAGCTGTTTTTT.

DNA for the CDR3: TGTGCCAGCAGCTTCGCAGATACGCAGTATTTT. Translated: CASSFADTQYF. This chain connects TRBV5-8 to TRBJ2-3, with D unresolved. Between the trimmed V and J ends, which lost 2 bases and 4 bases, there was a span of 2 bases. The CDR3 consists of 11 residues. CDR1 SGHTS and CDR2 YDEGEE come from the germline V gene.

This clone appeared a single time. The chain has TRBV10-1 and TRBJ1-6; D is undetermined. Trimming stripped 3 bases from V and 7 bases from J, with 16 bases between. Looked up from germline, CDR1 is WNHNN and CDR2 is SYGVQD (reference sequence). This CDR3 region has 16 residues. CDR3 bases: TGCGCCAGCAGTGAAGGTGTAGGAGGGTGGAATTCACCCCTCCACTTT. This codes for CASSEGVGGWNSPLHF.

V gene TRBV5-1 combines with J gene TRBJ2-7, with D perhaps matching TRBD2 (6 bases). The V end lost 1 base, the J end lost 6 bases, and 17 bases lay between the germline ends. Germline CDR1 is SGHRS and CDR2 is YFSETQ. There are 15 residues in the CDR3. The chain's CDR3 is CASSLFGGEESEQYF. The CDR3 DNA reads TGCGCCAGCAGCTTGTTCGGCGGGGAGGAAAGCGAGCAGTACTTC. Filled out from reference TRBV5-1 and TRBJ2-7, the complete variable domain reads KAGVTQTPRYLIKTRGQQVTLSCSPISGHRSVSWYQQTPGQGLQFLFEYFSETQRNKGNFPGRFSGRQFSNSRSEMNVSTLELGDSALYLCASSLFGGEESEQYFGPGTRLTVT.